These 23 T cell receptor beta chains came from one sample sequenced in a study of prognosis after radiotherapy for stage I lung cancer. TCR beta CDR3 was amplified from genomic DNA by two-round multiplex PCR. Amplification during the initial PCR round employed primers specific to each TRBV and TRBJ gene. One entry per CDR3 protein, called by TCRdb with MiXCR from the multiplex PCR reads. Among about 34,000 distinct CDR3 sequences listed, about 34% were seen once. Here the sequenced sample was PBMCs, taken before or after stereotactic body radiation therapy (not recorded which). The receptors shown here come from a donor over 45 with non-small cell lung cancer.

Remarks on this clonotype: A far larger clone is just one base off, so this is likely a read error. The chain uses TRBV29-1 and TRBJ2-7; D remains ambiguous. Germline V CDR1 and CDR2: SQVTM, ANQGSEA. The CDR3 consists of 11 residues. CDR3 region: CSASGSYEQYF. DNA of the CDR3: TGCAGTGCTAGTGGCAGCTACGAGCAGTACTTC.

Many counts were recorded for this clonotype. The J gene is TRBJ2-5, the V gene TRBV28; D remains unclear. V was pared by 4 bases and J by 7 bases, with 4 bases between. The length of the CDR3 is 10 residues. In germline, CDR1 is MDHEN, CDR2 SYDVKM. CDR3 amino acids: CASSSGTQYF. CDR3 nucleotides: TGTGCCAGCAGTTCCGGGACCCAGTACTTC.

This clonotype was seen many times. This chain connects TRBV20-1 to TRBJ2-3, with 12 bases lining up with TRBD2. The CDR3 has 15 amino acids. Germline lookup yields CDR1 DFQATT and CDR2 SNEGSKA (reference sequence). The J segment lost 6 bases and the V segment lost 3 bases, leaving 7 bases of the junction unmatched. CDR3 region: CSARGGLAGLDTQYF. The CDR3 nucleotides read TGCAGTGCTAGGGGAGGACTAGCGGGGTTGGATACGCAGTATTTT.

Turning to this clonotype: A read error may account for a junction end that differs from germline. The chain has TRBV20-1 and TRBJ2-3, with TRBD2 identical over 7 bases. CDR1 is DFQATT, CDR2 SNEGSKA, per germline (reference sequence). This CDR3 is 16 amino acids long. The CDR3 coding sequence is TGCAGTGCTGGAGAGGCTATCGGGAGGCCGGTGGATACGCAGTATTTT. Translated: CSAGEAIGRPVDTQYF.

This clonotype has at least ten counts. This rearrangement joins TRBV20-1 to TRBJ1-1; D call uncertain. CDR3 size: 13 residues. Trimming stripped 0 bases from V and 2 bases from J, with 7 bases between. Germline lookup yields CDR1 DFQATT and CDR2 SNEGSKA (reference sequence). The CDR3 DNA is TGCAGTGCTAGAGATCCCAGTAACACTGAAGCTTTCTTT. It is translated as CSARDPSNTEAFF.

This clonotype was observed at least ten times. This chain links TRBV19 with TRBJ2-2, with D hard to call. The CDR3 has 12 amino acids. CDR1 and CDR2 from the germline V gene are LNHDA and SQIVND (reference sequence). Trimming shortened V by 8 bases and J by 8 bases, and 12 bases separated the two germline ends. CDR3 residues: CASSQTRGELFF. The CDR3 nucleotides are TGTGCCAGTTCCCAAACCAGGGGGGAGCTGTTTTTT.

The chain combines TRBV12-3 or TRBV12-4 with TRBJ1-3, with TRBD1 matching over 11 bases. This CDR3 spans 12 amino acids. With V trimmed by 9 bases and J by 8 bases, 3 bases remained unmatched. The CDR3 coding sequence is TGTGCCAGAGGACAGGGGGCAGACACCATATATTTT. Encoded protein: CARGQGADTIYF.

Points on this clonotype: This may come from a read error, since a much larger clone is one base off. The chain is built from TRBV5-6 and TRBJ2-7; no clear D. Trimming took 1 base from V and 0 from J, leaving 8 bases between them. This CDR3 has 14 residues. Germline V gene lookup returns CDR1 SGHDT and CDR2 YYEEEE. For the CDR3, the DNA is TGTGCCAGCAGCTTGTCCGCGAGCTCCTACGAGCAGTACTTC. The encoded protein is CASSLSASSYEQYF.

The sample holds many counts of this clonotype. The chain uses TRBV7-6 and TRBJ2-1; no definite D call. Germline V gene data show CDR1 as SGHVS and CDR2 as FNYEAQ. V lost 0 bases to trimming and J lost 2 bases, with 11 bases between them. The CDR3 totals 16 residues. The CDR3 spells CASSLAGSAPYNEQFF. The CDR3 DNA reads TGTGCCAGCAGCTTAGCCGGGTCGGCCCCCTACAATGAGCAGTTCTTC. The complete variable domain, with remaining parts taken from reference TRBV7-6 and TRBJ2-1, reads GAGVSQSPRYKVTKRGQDVALRCDPISGHVSLYWYRQALGQGPEFLTYFNYEAQQDKSGLPNDRFSAERPEGSISTLTIQRTEQRDSAMYRCASSLAGSAPYNEQFFGPGTRLTVL.

In its sample, this clonotype was seen many times. The chain carries TRBV7-8 and TRBJ2-1; possibly TRBD1 or TRBD2 for D (6 bases each). The CDR3 has 15 amino acids. CDR1 is SGHVS, CDR2 FQNEAQ, per germline. V lost 5 bases and J lost 12, with 23 bases in between. The CDR3 protein is CASSLWGERGQGQFF. CDR3 DNA: TGTGCCAGCAGCCTCTGGGGGGAACGGGGGCAGGGGCAGTTCTTC.

This chain uses TRBV5-4 with TRBJ1-1, with D hard to call. The CDR3 spans 15 residues. Germline V gene sequence: CDR1 SGHNT, CDR2 YYREEE (reference sequence). Deletions cut 4 bases from V and 1 base from J, with 14 bases between. The CDR3 coding sequence is TGTGCCAGCAGCCCTGGAGTACGGCGGAACACTGAAGCTTTCTTT. The encoded protein is CASSPGVRRNTEAFF.

A note on this clonotype: Since a much larger clone is just one base distant, this may be a read error. The J gene is TRBJ1-4, the V gene TRBV19, with 8 bases that match TRBD1. Per the germline V gene, CDR1 is LNHDA and CDR2 is SQIVND (reference sequence). After removal of 6 bases from V and 0 bases from J, the junction contained 6 bases not matched to a gene. This CDR3 spans 16 amino acids. The CDR3 nucleotides are TGTGCCAGTAGGACAGGGGAAGTCGCAACTAATGAAAAACTGTTTTTT. This gives the protein CASRTGEVATNEKLFF.

On this clonotype itself: Since a much larger clone is just one base distant, this may be a read error. CDR3 DNA sequence: TGTGCCAGCAGCCCAGGACAGTCATGTGGCTACACCTTC. This translates into CASSPGQSCGYTF. The chain recombines TRBV14 with TRBJ1-2; D possibly corresponds to TRBD1 (6 bases). The CDR3 totals 13 residues. Trimming shortened V by 4 bases and J by 7 bases, and 13 bases separated the two germline ends. Germline CDR1 is SGHDN and CDR2 is FVKESK.

Concerning this clonotype itself: A much bigger clone sits one base away, suggesting this may be a read error. The chain links TRBV4-1 to TRBJ2-1; D may be TRBD1 (6 bases). Per germline, CDR1 MGHRA and CDR2 YSYEKL. The CDR3 loop spans 16 amino acids. V lost 1 base and J lost 4, with 14 bases in between. This chain's CDR3 is CASSQGLQGTYNEQFF. Here the CDR3 DNA reads TGCGCCAGCAGCCAAGGTCTGCAGGGGACATACAATGAGCAGTTCTTC.

The chain has TRBV2 and TRBJ2-1; TRBD1 matches at 7 bases. Losses at the gene ends were 8 bases for V and 9 bases for J; bases not matched to a gene: 10. Germline V CDR1 and CDR2: SNHLY, FYNNEI. The CDR3 is 13 amino acids. CDR3 nucleotide sequence: TGTGCCAGCTCCGGGACAGCCTTAGGTGAGCAGTTCTTC. As protein: CASSGTALGEQFF.

V usage is TRBV6-1 and J usage is TRBJ2-7; TRBD1 might be the D (6 bases). The ends were cut back, 8 bases at V and 1 base at J, with 15 bases in the middle. Per germline, CDR1 MNHNS and CDR2 SASEGT. The CDR3 has 14 amino acids. The DNA of the CDR3 is TGTGCCAGCCGGGACACGGGGCAATCCTACGAGCAGTACTTC. Translated: CASRDTGQSYEQYF.

The chain carries TRBV28 and TRBJ2-3, with TRBD1 matching 7 bases. The CDR3 totals 12 residues. The germline V gene has CDR1 MDHEN and CDR2 SYDVKM. V lost 10 bases, J lost 2 bases, and 3 bases stayed unmatched. The CDR3 is CAIQGDTDTQYF. CDR3 nucleotides: TGTGCCATCCAGGGGGACACAGATACGCAGTATTTT.

At least ten counts were recorded for this clonotype. The chain is built from TRBV5-4 and TRBJ1-1; the D gene is possibly TRBD1 (5 bases). V lost 5 bases to trimming and J lost 1 base, with 9 bases between them. Germline V lookup: CDR1 SGHNT, CDR2 YYREEE (reference sequence). The CDR3 runs to 13 residues. CDR3 bases: TGTGCCAGCAGATTCGGACAGAACACTGAAGCTTTCTTT. It translates to CASRFGQNTEAFF.

This clonotype was counted many times. This sequence joins TRBV7-9 and TRBJ2-1; 9 positions match TRBD1. This CDR3 is built from 15 residues. J was trimmed by 5 bases and V by 5 bases; bases with no gene match: 7. CDR1 and CDR2 (germline): SEHNR, FQNEAQ (reference sequence). CDR3 DNA: TGTGCCAGCAGCATGACAGGGGGATTTGACAATGAGCAGTTCTTC. It translates to CASSMTGGFDNEQFF.

This clonotype was found many times. The chain recombines TRBV20-1 with TRBJ2-7; D is ambiguous. Looked up from germline, CDR1 is DFQATT and CDR2 is SNEGSKA (reference sequence). V was cut by 6 bases and J by 2 bases, with 14 bases left in between. The CDR3 length is 13 residues. CDR3 in amino acids: CSAVRTETYEQYF. The CDR3 DNA is TGCAGTGCCGTTCGGACGGAAACCTACGAGCAGTACTTC.

In this sample, this clonotype turned up many times. The rearrangement links TRBV6-2 or TRBV6-3 to TRBJ2-3; D not resolved. Trimming took off 8 bases at V and 3 bases at J, with 9 bases between the two ends. Per germline, CDR1 MNHEY and CDR2 SVGEGT. The CDR3 length is 12 residues. The CDR3 DNA reads TGTGCCAGCTCTCCCGGGACAGATACGCAGTATTTT. It encodes CASSPGTDTQYF.

At least ten counts were recorded for this clonotype. The chain couples TRBV7-8 to TRBJ2-5; D perhaps matches TRBD2 (5 bases). Germline CDR1 is SGHVS and CDR2 is FQNEAQ. Trimming removed 1 base from V and 2 bases from J, with 8 bases in between. The CDR3 covers 14 residues. The CDR3 spells CASSLVARQETQYF. In DNA form, the CDR3 reads TGTGCCAGCAGCTTAGTAGCGCGTCAAGAGACCCAGTACTTC.

As to this clonotype: Germline and junction disagree at one end, which may indicate a read error. This chain links TRBV7-2 with TRBJ1-6, with D possibly being TRBD1 (5 bases). The CDR3 is made up of 15 amino acids. Germline-derived CDR1 and CDR2 are SGHTA and FQGNSA. In nucleotides, the CDR3 is TGTGCCAGCAGCCCCCTTGGGCGAGGGGTCTCACTCCTCCACTTT. Translation: CASSPLGRGVSLLHF.